Below are 11 T cell receptor beta chains sequenced from a single sample in a study of blood T cell repertoires in COVID-19. Some clones are missing from TCRdb's copy, which holds only in-frame ones; the method was immunoSEQ multiplex PCR. The sample carries approximately 74,000 clones, around nine tenths recorded once. The sample consisted of peripheral blood. These receptors originate from a woman in her sixties or seventies with acute or convalescent COVID-19.

This clone is a singleton in its sample. The V and J genes are TRBV16 and TRBJ2-1; 11 bases map to TRBD1. The V and J ends lost 4 bases and 8 bases, in that order; junction bases with no gene match: 10. This CDR3 has 16 residues. Looked up from germline, CDR1 is KGHSY and CDR2 is FQNENV. The CDR3 spells CASSPHGTGGLDEQFF. As DNA, the CDR3 is TGTGCCAGCAGCCCCCATGGGACAGGGGGATTGGATGAGCAGTTCTTC.

The chain is built from TRBV5-1 and TRBJ2-5, with TRBD1 as a possible D gene (6 bases). This CDR3 spans 13 amino acids. V lost 2 bases, J lost 1 base, and 6 bases lay in between. Germline V gene sequence: CDR1 SGHRS, CDR2 YFSETQ. The CDR3 coding sequence is TGCGCCAGCAGCTTAGGGGGCCAAGAGACCCAGTACTTC. It yields the protein CASSLGGQETQYF. The variable domain in full, with the rest retrieved from reference TRBV5-1 and TRBJ2-5, is KAGVTQTPRYLIKTRGQQVTLSCSPISGHRSVSWYQQTPGQGLQFLFEYFSETQRNKGNFPGRFSGRQFSNSRSEMNVSTLELGDSALYLCASSLGGQETQYFGPGTRLLVL.

A single count supports this clone. This chain joins TRBV9 and TRBJ2-1; 10 positions agree with TRBD2. This CDR3 spans 17 amino acids. Germline loops: CDR1 SGDLS, CDR2 YYNGEE. Unmatched junction bases numbered 7, after V lost 3 bases and J lost 1 base. The CDR3 spells CASSARGLAVSYNEQFF. The CDR3 region has the DNA TGTGCCAGCAGCGCCCGAGGACTAGCGGTATCCTACAATGAGCAGTTCTTC.

This rearrangement joins TRBV12-3 or TRBV12-4 to TRBJ1-5; a weak D match, TRBD1 (5 bases). The CDR3 has 12 residues. With 4 bases removed from V and 7 bases from J, the gap between germline ends came to 8 bases. The CDR3 region is CASSSRGQPQHF. CDR3 DNA: TGTGCCAGCAGTTCAAGGGGCCAGCCCCAGCATTTT.

The J gene is TRBJ2-3, the V gene TRBV25-1; 9 bases are shared with TRBD1. V shed 2 bases, J shed 4 bases, and the junction held 4 bases outside the gene matches. Germline V gene sequence: CDR1 MGHDK, CDR2 SYGVNS. CDR3 length: 15 amino acids. The CDR3, as DNA: TGTGCCAGCAGTGAACTTGGGACAGGGCCAGATACGCAGTATTTT. This sequence encodes CASSELGTGPDTQYF.

The V call is TRBV7-2, the J call TRBJ1-4; 8 nucleotides align to TRBD1. Germline loops: CDR1 SGHTA, CDR2 FQGNSA. The CDR3 covers 14 residues. Trimming removed 5 bases from V and 6 bases from J; junction bases left unmatched: 5. Written as DNA, the CDR3 is TGTGCCAGCAGCAAGACAGGGGCCCATGAAAAACTGTTTTTT. Its translation: CASSKTGAHEKLFF.

This clone was counted only a few times. The chain has TRBV6-2 or TRBV6-3 and TRBJ2-7; TRBD2 is a possible D gene (6 bases). This CDR3 region has 14 residues. Germline values: CDR1 MNHEY, CDR2 SVGEGT. Trimming stripped 2 bases from V and 0 bases from J, with 8 bases between. CDR3: CASSYAGNSYEQYV. The CDR3 region has the DNA TGTGCCAGCAGTTACGCGGGGAACTCCTACGAGCAGTACGTC.

The gene calls are TRBV19 and TRBJ2-2, with a tentative D call TRBD2 (6 bases). V dropped 5 bases and J dropped 0 bases, with 10 bases sitting between them. From germline, CDR1 is LNHDA and CDR2 SQIVND (reference sequence). The CDR3 loop spans 15 amino acids. The CDR3 DNA reads as TGTGCCAGTAGTTTGCGGGGTTCGAACACCGGGGAGCTGTTTTTT. It yields the protein CASSLRGSNTGELFF.

The CDR3 DNA sequence: TGTGCCAGTAGTAGGGGTAGAAACAGGGGACGCACTGAAGCTTTCTTT. Translated, it gives CASSRGRNRGRTEAFF. This rearrangement joins TRBV19 to TRBJ1-1, with 7 nucleotides matching TRBD1. The CDR3 sequence is 16 residues long. The junction had 12 bases not matched to a gene; V was cut back by 4 bases and J by 4 bases. Germline V lookup: CDR1 LNHDA, CDR2 SQIVND (reference sequence).

This sequence joins TRBV28 and TRBJ2-7; 9 positions agree with TRBD2. CDR3 length equals 15 residues. J gave up 1 base and V 8 bases, and 9 bases lay outside the gene matches. CDR1 is MDHEN, CDR2 SYDVKM, per germline. CDR3 region: CASAASGTNSYEQYV. In DNA, the CDR3 is TGTGCCAGCGCGGCTAGCGGGACGAATTCCTACGAGCAGTACGTC.

The genes are TRBV10-2 and TRBJ1-2; a possible D gene is TRBD1 (5 bases). Germline V gene lookup returns CDR1 WSHSY and CDR2 SAAADI. V lost 6 bases, J lost 4 bases, and 18 bases lay in between. The CDR3 consists of 15 residues. The CDR3 reads CASRGIQASGYGYTF. The CDR3 nucleotides are TGCGCCAGCAGGGGGATACAGGCCTCGGGCTATGGCTACACCTTC.